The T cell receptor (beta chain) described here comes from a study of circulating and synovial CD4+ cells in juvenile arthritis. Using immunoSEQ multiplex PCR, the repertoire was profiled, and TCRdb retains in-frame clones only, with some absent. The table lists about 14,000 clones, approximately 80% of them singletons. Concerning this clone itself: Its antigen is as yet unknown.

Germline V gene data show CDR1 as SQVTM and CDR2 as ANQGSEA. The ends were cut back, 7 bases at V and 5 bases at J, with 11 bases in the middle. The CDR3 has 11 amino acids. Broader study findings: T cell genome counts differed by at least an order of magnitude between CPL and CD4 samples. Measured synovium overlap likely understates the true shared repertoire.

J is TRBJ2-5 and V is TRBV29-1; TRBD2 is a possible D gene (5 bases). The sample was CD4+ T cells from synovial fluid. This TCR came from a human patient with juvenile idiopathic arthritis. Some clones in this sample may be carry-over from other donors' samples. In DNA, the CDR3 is TGCAGCGCGGACTCGCGGGAGACCCAGTACTTC. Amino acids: CSADSRETQYF.